The T cell receptor (beta chain) under discussion was sequenced for a study of beta chain features in type 1 diabetes. Study findings and constraints: Moderate yet significant TCRB CDR3 shortening was seen in Type 1 diabetes patients in all four CD4+ subsets.

Concerning this clone: The target antigen is unknown.

Investigators reverse transcribed all isolated RNA, so they sequenced expressed TCRB transcripts. The data were produced by immunoSEQ multiplex PCR, yet TCRdb's version contains in-frame clones alone and is incomplete. The profile shows 300,000 to 350,000 clones, 13% of them singletons. V lost 1 base to trimming and J lost 5 bases, with 9 bases between them. Germline V gene lookup returns CDR1 LGHNA and CDR2 YNFKEQ. The CDR3 has 14 residues. Every donor had blood drawn once into heparin, approximately 0.11 L on average. Purity above 95% was achieved in all sorted populations. V gene TRBV4-2 combines with J gene TRBJ2-1; D is unclear. The sequencing sample was made of naive CD4+ T cells from blood. The source of this sequence is a woman aged 18-29 years with type 1 diabetes. For the CDR3, the DNA is TGTGCCAGCAGCCAAGTGGGCGTCGACAATGAGCAGTTCTTC. This encodes CASSQVGVDNEQFF.